This TCR beta chain derives from a study of siplizumab effects on memory and regulatory T cells (dated by TCRdb to between 2017 and 2020). Turning to the overall study: The effect of the anti-CD2 antibody siplizumab on alloreactive T-cell subsets was examined in allogeneic mixed lymphocyte reactions constructed from human PBMCs.

As for this clone: Its target antigen remains unknown. The record has no base qualities; no much larger clone is one base away.

Based on the germline V gene, the CDR1 and CDR2 sequences are ENHRY and SYGVKD. The CDR3 measures 14 amino acids from cysteine to phenylalanine. The DNA shown is the 42-base CDR3, in frame from base 1. Clipping removes 10 bases from V and 5 bases from J, with 9 as the unmatched junction base count. Library creation used the immunoSEQ multiplex PCR assay. Some 100,000 TCR templates per sample were assayed by the deep sequencing platform. Genomic DNA extracted from sorted T cells was used for TCRbeta CDR3 sequencing. As for the original processing: Clonal analysis of TCRbeta CDR3 data was done in the R programming language. Unstimulated samples were compared with post-reaction CFSE-low samples to define alloreactive CD4+ and CD8+ clones. By matching sequences to the repertoires of sorted unstimulated Treg and non-Treg cells, each alloreactive CD4+ clone was assigned a regulatory or non-regulatory origin. Imported from immuneACCESS, the table was reduced by TCRdb to in-frame sequences with V and J called. These copies leave out some clones; in studies compared against another copy, an unresolved V gene accounts for under half, and the cause of the remainder is not known. That table gives V, J and clone size, and the DNA gave D and trimming. A total of tens of thousands of clones appear in this sample, about 97% of them only once. Jointly, the top ten make up about 0.6% of the sample.

The paper's findings and limits, for the study overall: Among mappable alloreactive CD4+ clones, the Treg-derived fraction averaged approximately 69% with siplizumab versus around 27% in control reactions. The cumulative frequency of alloreactive sequences that could be traced back to unstimulated CD4+ memory T cells was significantly reduced by siplizumab. The suppressive function of proliferating Tregs from siplizumab cultures was not functionally confirmed. About 75-96% of proliferating CD4+ or CD8+ clones could not be given a naive or memory phenotype. Sequences below about 10^-5 frequency were poorly captured, so only a minor fraction of alloreactive clones could be mapped to unstimulated subsets. Unstimulated naive T cells appeared more diverse than memory T cells, and naive cells seemed to contribute substantially to the alloresponse.

Unstimulated CD4+ memory cells were also sequenced in three donor pairs, together with CD4+ naive, CD8+ TEMRA, CD8+ naive and CD8+ effector memory subsets. Sorted unstimulated T cells and proliferating T cells recovered from mixed lymphocyte reactions underwent TCRbeta CDR3 sequencing. Fresh whole blood from ten HLA-typed healthy donors served as the source for isolating PBMCs. This TCR was recovered from a human donor in good health. Sequenced sample: naive CD4+ T cells sorted from blood. The cell subset or site label of this sample denotes: unstimulated naive T cells. The chain links TRBV10-3 with TRBJ1-1; 11 middle bases align to TRBD1. DNA sequence: TGTGCCACCGACCCGGACAGGGGGCGTACTGAAGCTTTCTTT. This sequence encodes CATDPDRGRTEAFF.